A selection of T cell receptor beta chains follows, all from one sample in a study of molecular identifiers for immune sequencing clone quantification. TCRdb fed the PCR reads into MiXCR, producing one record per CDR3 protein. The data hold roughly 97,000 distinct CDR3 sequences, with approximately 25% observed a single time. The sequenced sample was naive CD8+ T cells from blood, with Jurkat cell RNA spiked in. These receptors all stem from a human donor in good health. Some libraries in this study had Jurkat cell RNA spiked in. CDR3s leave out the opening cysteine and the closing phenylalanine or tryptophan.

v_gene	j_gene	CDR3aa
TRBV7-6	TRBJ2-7	ASSPGAGGYEQY
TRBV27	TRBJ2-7	AAGRGTYEQY
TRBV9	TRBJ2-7	ASSVGVSFNEQY
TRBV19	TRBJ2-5	ATEDSQETQY
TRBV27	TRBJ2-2	ASTNGPSGTGELF
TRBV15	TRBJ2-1	ATSRERGRYNEQF
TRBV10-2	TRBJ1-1	ASSLPGKNTEAF
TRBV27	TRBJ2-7	ASSFGGGYYEQY
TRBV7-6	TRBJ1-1	ASSLGENTEAF
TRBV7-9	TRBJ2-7	ASRRDSSYEQY
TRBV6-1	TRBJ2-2	ASSGNLVTNTGELF
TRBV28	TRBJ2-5	ASRGALGETQY
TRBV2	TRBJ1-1	ASKGLNTEAF
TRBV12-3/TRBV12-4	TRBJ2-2	ASSSGLSTGELF
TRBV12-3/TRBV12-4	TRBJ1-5	ASSFFRGPNQPQH
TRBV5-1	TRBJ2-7	ASSLGQGYEPY
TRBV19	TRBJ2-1	ASKEVDYDEQF
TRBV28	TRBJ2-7	ASSEMGNHEQY
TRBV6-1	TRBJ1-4	ASREGEVTNEKLF
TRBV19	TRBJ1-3	ASSISGYFGNTIY
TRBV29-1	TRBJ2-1	SVDPKGQGPSEQF
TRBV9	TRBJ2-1	ASSVAPGGNEQF
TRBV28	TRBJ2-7	ASSFYRGNEQY
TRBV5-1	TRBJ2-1	ASSPGTNSYEQF
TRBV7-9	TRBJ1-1	ASSFPGAHIEGAF
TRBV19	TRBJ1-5	ASSMGDRGLHQPQH
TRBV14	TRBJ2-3	ASSPFPGPDTQY
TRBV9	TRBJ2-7	ASSVEDRASSYEQY
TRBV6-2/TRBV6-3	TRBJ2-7	ASSYLAEQY
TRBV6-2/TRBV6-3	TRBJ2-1	ASSSHGGNNEQF
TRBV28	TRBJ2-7	ASSAEFYEQY
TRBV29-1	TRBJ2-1	SVEGALEGDEQF
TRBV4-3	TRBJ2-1	ASSQDRGNPYNEQF
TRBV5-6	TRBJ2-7	ASSLASSEQY
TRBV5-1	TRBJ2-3	ASSLFTESTDTQY
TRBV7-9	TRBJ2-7	ASSYQPGSPGGERY
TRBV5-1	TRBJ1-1	ASSLSFGFTEAF
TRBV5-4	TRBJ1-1	ASSPGTDEAF
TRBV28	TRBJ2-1	ATRRGLAGYNEQF
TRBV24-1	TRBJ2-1	ATSEKDPRGGDEQF
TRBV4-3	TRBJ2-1	ASSPATGASYNEQF